The 5 T cell receptor beta chains given below trace back to one sample, sequenced in a study of early T cells in non-severe SARS-CoV-2 infection. TCRdb called the 5' RACE reads again in MiXCR, with one record for every CDR3 protein. The repertoire has around 47,000 distinct CDR3 sequences, under 13% of them found once; the top ten carry 8% to 10%. Source material: whole blood. Source of these receptors: an adult who was a healthcare worker with PCR-confirmed SARS-CoV-2 infection or an uninfected control (not recorded which).

V usage is TRBV4-3 and J usage is TRBJ2-5; maybe TRBD2 (5 bases). Trimming cost V 2 bases and J 1 base, with 11 bases left between them. This CDR3 region has 15 residues. CDR1 LGHNA and CDR2 YSLEER come from the germline V gene. This CDR3 is CASSQLAGLQETQYF. The CDR3 coding sequence is TGCGCCAGCAGCCAATTGGCAGGACTCCAAGAGACCCAGTACTTC.

This chain uses TRBV29-1 with TRBJ1-1; D is unresolved. With 4 bases removed from V and 1 base from J, the gap between germline ends came to 7 bases. Germline V gene sequence: CDR1 SQVTM, CDR2 ANQGSEA. The CDR3 runs 12 residues. CDR3 region: CSVAHRNTEAFF. CDR3 in DNA: TGCAGCGTTGCCCACAGGAACACTGAAGCTTTCTTT.

The chain has TRBV2 and TRBJ2-3; the match to TRBD1 covers 9 bases. The V gene's germline CDR1 is SNHLY and CDR2 FYNNEI. After removal of 8 bases from V and 1 base from J, the junction contained 4 bases not matched to a gene. CDR3 length: 14 residues. The CDR3 bases are TGTGCCAGCCAGGGGGACAGGGGCACAGATACGCAGTATTTT. Amino acid sequence: CASQGDRGTDTQYF.

The rearrangement joins TRBV5-1 to TRBJ2-7; a possible D gene is TRBD1 (6 bases). The CDR3 contains 16 residues. With 1 base removed from V and 2 bases from J, the gap between germline ends came to 16 bases. CDR1 is SGHRS, CDR2 YFSETQ, per germline. CDR3 bases: TGCGCCAGCAGCTTGAATATTTTCAGGACAGCCTACGAGCAGTACTTC. Translating gives CASSLNIFRTAYEQYF.

This rearrangement joins TRBV9 to TRBJ1-2; D gene unclear. Germline lookup yields CDR1 SGDLS and CDR2 YYNGEE. This CDR3 is 13 amino acids long. Deletions cut 2 bases from V and 1 base from J, with 6 bases between. The CDR3, as DNA: TGTGCCAGCAGCGTGGGTATTAACTATGGCTACACCTTC. This translates into CASSVGINYGYTF.